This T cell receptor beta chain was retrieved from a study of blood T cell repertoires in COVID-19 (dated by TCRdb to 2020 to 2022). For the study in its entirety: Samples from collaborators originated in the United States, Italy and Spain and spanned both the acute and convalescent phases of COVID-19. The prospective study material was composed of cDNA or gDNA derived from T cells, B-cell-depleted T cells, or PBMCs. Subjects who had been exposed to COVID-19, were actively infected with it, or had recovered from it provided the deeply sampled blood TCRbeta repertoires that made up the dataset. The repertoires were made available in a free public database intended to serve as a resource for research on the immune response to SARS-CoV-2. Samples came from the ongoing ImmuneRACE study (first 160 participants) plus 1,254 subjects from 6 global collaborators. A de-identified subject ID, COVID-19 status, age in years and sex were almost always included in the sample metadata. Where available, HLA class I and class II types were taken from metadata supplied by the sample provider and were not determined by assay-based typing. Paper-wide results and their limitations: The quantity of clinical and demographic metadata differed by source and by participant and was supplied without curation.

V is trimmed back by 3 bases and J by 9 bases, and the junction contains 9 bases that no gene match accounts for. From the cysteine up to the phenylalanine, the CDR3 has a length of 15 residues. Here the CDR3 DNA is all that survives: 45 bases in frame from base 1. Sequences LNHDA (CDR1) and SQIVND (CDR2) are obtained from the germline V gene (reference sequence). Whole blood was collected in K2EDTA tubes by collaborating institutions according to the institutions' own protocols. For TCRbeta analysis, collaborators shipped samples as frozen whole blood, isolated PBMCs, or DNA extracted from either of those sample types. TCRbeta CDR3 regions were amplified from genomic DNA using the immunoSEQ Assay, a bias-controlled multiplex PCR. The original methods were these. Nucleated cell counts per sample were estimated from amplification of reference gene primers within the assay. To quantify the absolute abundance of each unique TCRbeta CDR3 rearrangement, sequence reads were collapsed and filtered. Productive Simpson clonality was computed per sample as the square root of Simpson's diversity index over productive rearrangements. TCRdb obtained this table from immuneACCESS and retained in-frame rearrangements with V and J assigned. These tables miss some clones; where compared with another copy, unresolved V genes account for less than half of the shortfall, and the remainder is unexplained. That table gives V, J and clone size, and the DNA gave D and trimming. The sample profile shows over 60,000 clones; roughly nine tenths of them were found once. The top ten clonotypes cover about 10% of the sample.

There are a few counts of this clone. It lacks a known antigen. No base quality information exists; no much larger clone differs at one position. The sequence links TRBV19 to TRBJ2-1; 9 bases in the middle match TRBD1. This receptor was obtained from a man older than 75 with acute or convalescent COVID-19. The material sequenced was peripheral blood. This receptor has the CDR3 CASSILSGTGSEQFF. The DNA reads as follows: TGTGCCAGTAGTATCCTATCCGGGACAGGGAGTGAGCAGTTCTTC.